The clone carrying this T cell receptor beta chain has a handful of counts. Antigen unknown. CDR3 length equals 14 residues. With 4 bases clipped from V and 5 bases from J, the junction kept 5 bases outside the gene matches. From germline, CDR1 is MNHEY and CDR2 SMNVEV (reference sequence). The record originates from a study of T-cell memory formation after mild COVID-19. Whole-study context: TCR clusters were mostly confined to one donor each.

Whole-study results and caveats: Researchers report contracting CD4+ clones mostly in CM and EM, with CD8+ clones in EMRA. While clones contracting from day 15 to 85 were balanced between CD4 and CD8, later expanders leaned CD4+.

TCRdb reanalysed the 5' RACE reads using MiXCR and keeps one entry per CDR3 protein. Of about 150,000 distinct CDR3 sequences in the sample, about 15% were seen once. This chain joins TRBV27 and TRBJ2-1; 7 nucleotides agree with TRBD1. Sequenced input: PBMCs or a T cell subset sorted from them (not recorded which). This sequence originates from an adult woman who had mild COVID-19 (a few samples of this study predate the infection). Cell type and time point are not known. CDR3 in DNA: TGTGCCAGCAGTTCTGCAGGGGGTAACAATGAGCAGTTCTTC. It specifies CASSSAGGNNEQFF.